Listed below are T cell receptor beta chains from one sample, sequenced in a study. A single record per CDR3 protein comes from TCRdb applying MiXCR to the 5' RACE reads. Found here are about 55,000 distinct CDR3 sequences, roughly 15% of them singletons; the top ten hold about 2.2%. The sequenced material came from naive CD4+ T cells sorted from blood. All receptors derive from a female donor with breast cancer. Both conserved end residues are part of each CDR3. Fields, in order: V gene, D gene, J gene, CDR3 protein. The D gene is left open where the match is weak.

v_call: TRBV5-1; d_call: TRBD2; j_call: TRBJ2-2; cdr3_aa: CASSLAIAGGIGELFF
v_call: TRBV12-3/TRBV12-4; d_call: NA; j_call: TRBJ1-1; cdr3_aa: CASQDMNTEAFF
v_call: TRBV6-2/TRBV6-3; d_call: TRBD1; j_call: TRBJ1-1; cdr3_aa: CASSYSHRGVPEAFF
v_call: TRBV27; d_call: NA; j_call: TRBJ1-2; cdr3_aa: CASRQTPFSGDGYTF
v_call: TRBV29-1; d_call: NA; j_call: TRBJ1-2; cdr3_aa: CSVEDSTDNYGYTF
v_call: TRBV11-2; d_call: NA; j_call: TRBJ2-7; cdr3_aa: CASSLDWGADEQYF
v_call: TRBV6-5; d_call: NA; j_call: TRBJ1-3; cdr3_aa: CASSMGRSSGNTIYF
v_call: TRBV6-4; d_call: TRBD2; j_call: TRBJ2-7; cdr3_aa: CASMRTSIIYEQYF
v_call: TRBV5-1; d_call: NA; j_call: TRBJ1-1; cdr3_aa: CASSRIQTGNTEAFF
v_call: TRBV5-1; d_call: TRBD2; j_call: TRBJ2-7; cdr3_aa: CASRSKAGQSSYEQYF
v_call: TRBV7-2; d_call: NA; j_call: TRBJ2-7; cdr3_aa: CASSFIVGAAYEQYF
v_call: TRBV5-1; d_call: NA; j_call: TRBJ2-5; cdr3_aa: CASSPQGTGAETQYF
v_call: TRBV10-3; d_call: NA; j_call: TRBJ2-2; cdr3_aa: CASSRAVNEDGELFF
v_call: TRBV12-3/TRBV12-4; d_call: TRBD1; j_call: TRBJ1-1; cdr3_aa: CASTLTGTGTEAFF
v_call: TRBV5-1; d_call: NA; j_call: TRBJ1-1; cdr3_aa: CASPESTEAFF
v_call: TRBV6-6; d_call: NA; j_call: TRBJ1-5; cdr3_aa: CASSYEGRGSNQPQHF
v_call: TRBV7-2; d_call: NA; j_call: TRBJ1-5; cdr3_aa: CASSFETSNQPQHF
v_call: TRBV5-5; d_call: NA; j_call: TRBJ1-4; cdr3_aa: CASSFTGTGNGEKLFF
v_call: TRBV6-6; d_call: TRBD1; j_call: TRBJ1-1; cdr3_aa: CASRLGTGKNTEAFF
v_call: TRBV5-1; d_call: TRBD2; j_call: TRBJ2-3; cdr3_aa: CASSFGLAGTATQYF
v_call: TRBV5-1; d_call: TRBD2; j_call: TRBJ2-5; cdr3_aa: CASRAGTLETQYF
v_call: TRBV10-3; d_call: NA; j_call: TRBJ2-4; cdr3_aa: CAISPNDLLGPPIQYF
v_call: TRBV7-6; d_call: TRBD2; j_call: TRBJ2-1; cdr3_aa: CAGSLGTSGRSFF
v_call: TRBV20-1; d_call: TRBD2; j_call: TRBJ2-1; cdr3_aa: CSAAPTSANEQFF
v_call: TRBV20-1; d_call: NA; j_call: TRBJ1-2; cdr3_aa: CSAVPRGQDERLSYGYTF
v_call: TRBV7-8; d_call: NA; j_call: TRBJ2-1; cdr3_aa: CASSLASGTSSSFF
v_call: TRBV7-3; d_call: NA; j_call: TRBJ2-5; cdr3_aa: CASSLTAEGTQYF
v_call: TRBV7-9; d_call: NA; j_call: TRBJ1-5; cdr3_aa: CASSLGPFQPQHF
v_call: TRBV6-1; d_call: TRBD2; j_call: TRBJ2-1; cdr3_aa: CASSEFSTSDYNEQFF
v_call: TRBV21-1; d_call: NA; j_call: TRBJ1-2; cdr3_aa: CASTFQGRGGYTF
v_call: TRBV7-8; d_call: TRBD1; j_call: TRBJ1-5; cdr3_aa: CASSLGQGNNQPQHF
v_call: TRBV5-1; d_call: TRBD2; j_call: TRBJ2-1; cdr3_aa: CASSSTLAGGHNEQFF
v_call: TRBV5-1; d_call: NA; j_call: TRBJ2-2; cdr3_aa: CASSSAMNTGELFF
v_call: TRBV7-8; d_call: TRBD1; j_call: TRBJ1-1; cdr3_aa: CASSLQGAGVNTEAFF
v_call: TRBV12-3/TRBV12-4; d_call: TRBD2; j_call: TRBJ2-2; cdr3_aa: CASRSGRRTGELFF
v_call: TRBV12-3/TRBV12-4; d_call: TRBD1; j_call: TRBJ2-7; cdr3_aa: CASSPEDRSSYEQYF
v_call: TRBV5-6; d_call: NA; j_call: TRBJ2-7; cdr3_aa: CASSPQKQYF
v_call: TRBV7-2; d_call: TRBD1; j_call: TRBJ2-5; cdr3_aa: CASSTRTGETQYF
v_call: TRBV29-1; d_call: NA; j_call: TRBJ2-1; cdr3_aa: CSVEDRQVSYNEQFF
v_call: TRBV5-1; d_call: NA; j_call: TRBJ1-1; cdr3_aa: CASSDRDTEAFF
v_call: TRBV30; d_call: TRBD1; j_call: TRBJ1-4; cdr3_aa: CACGTGPLKLFF
v_call: TRBV20-1; d_call: NA; j_call: TRBJ2-7; cdr3_aa: CSAEDLKPDLSYEQYF
v_call: TRBV5-6; d_call: NA; j_call: TRBJ1-2; cdr3_aa: CASSEDSKRGYTF
v_call: TRBV24-1; d_call: NA; j_call: TRBJ2-5; cdr3_aa: CATSPGTSQSETQYF
v_call: TRBV12-3/TRBV12-4; d_call: TRBD2; j_call: TRBJ2-1; cdr3_aa: CASSGVSSGRAGVDEQFF
v_call: TRBV9; d_call: NA; j_call: TRBJ2-2; cdr3_aa: CASSVTSGELFF
v_call: TRBV6-1; d_call: NA; j_call: TRBJ1-3; cdr3_aa: CASSEGQSSAGNTIYF
v_call: TRBV6-2/TRBV6-3; d_call: NA; j_call: TRBJ2-6; cdr3_aa: CASSLIPRGVPGANVLTF
v_call: TRBV15; d_call: NA; j_call: TRBJ1-6; cdr3_aa: CATSGSANSPLHF
v_call: TRBV20-1; d_call: NA; j_call: TRBJ1-3; cdr3_aa: CSASGVLSGNTIYF
v_call: TRBV3-1; d_call: NA; j_call: TRBJ1-5; cdr3_aa: CASSQRGGNQPQHF
v_call: TRBV5-1; d_call: NA; j_call: TRBJ2-3; cdr3_aa: CASSLGHGADTQYF